Each of the 2 T cell receptor beta chains below was sequenced from the same sample in a study of radiotherapy plus CTLA-4 blockade in lung cancer. TCRdb's table, derived via immunoSEQ multiplex PCR, lists solely in-frame clones and lacks some. In the table there are over 14,000 clones, about 89% of which are singletons. This specimen was peripheral blood, taken from a patient treated with radiotherapy plus ipilimumab. The receptors stem from a human donor with non-small cell lung cancer that progressed on radiotherapy plus ipilimumab. Some clones in this sample may be carry-over from other donors' samples.

This clone is large by share. This chain uses TRBV5-1 with TRBJ2-3; 8 bases are shared with TRBD2. CDR3 length equals 14 residues. The junction had 5 bases not matched to a gene; V was cut back by 2 bases and J by 6 bases. Germline CDR1 and CDR2: SGHRS and YFSETQ. CDR3 sequence reads: CASSLYSGTDTQYF. The CDR3 DNA sequence: TGCGCCAGCAGCTTATATAGCGGGACGGATACGCAGTATTTT.

This clone has just a few counts. This chain connects TRBV30 to TRBJ1-3; TRBD1 might be the D (5 bases). V dropped 5 bases and J dropped 2 bases, with 13 bases sitting between them. This CDR3 spans 14 amino acids. CDR1 is GTSNPN, CDR2 SVGIG, per germline (reference sequence). This CDR3 is CAWSSGHTGNTIYF. The CDR3 DNA reads as TGTGCCTGGTCCTCAGGGCATACTGGAAACACCATATATTTT. The variable domain in full, completed from reference TRBV30 and TRBJ1-3, reads SQTIHQWPATLVQPVGSPLSLECTVEGTSNPNLYWYRQAAGRGLQLLFYSVGIGQISSEVPQNLSASRPQDRQFILSSKKLLLSDSGFYLCAWSSGHTGNTIYFGEGSWLTVV.